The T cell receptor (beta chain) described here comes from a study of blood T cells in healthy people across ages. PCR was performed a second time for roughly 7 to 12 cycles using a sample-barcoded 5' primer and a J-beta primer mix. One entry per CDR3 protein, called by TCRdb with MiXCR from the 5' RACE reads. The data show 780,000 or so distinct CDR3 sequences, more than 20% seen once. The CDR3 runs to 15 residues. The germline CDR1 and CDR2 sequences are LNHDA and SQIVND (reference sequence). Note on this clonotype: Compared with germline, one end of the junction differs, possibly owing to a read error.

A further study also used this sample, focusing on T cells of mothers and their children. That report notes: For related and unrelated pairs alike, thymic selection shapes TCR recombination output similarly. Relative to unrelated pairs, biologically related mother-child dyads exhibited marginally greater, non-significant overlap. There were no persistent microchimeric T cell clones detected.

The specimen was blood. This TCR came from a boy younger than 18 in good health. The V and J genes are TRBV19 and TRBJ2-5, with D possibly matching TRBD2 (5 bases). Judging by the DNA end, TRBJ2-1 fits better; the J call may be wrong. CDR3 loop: CAGSHRGFPYDEQFF. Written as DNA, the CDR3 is TGTGCCGGTAGTCATCGGGGATTCCCTTACGATGAGCAGTTCTTC.